The 3 T cell receptor beta chains below all came from one sample that was sequenced in a study of blood T cell repertoires in COVID-19. Some clones are missing from TCRdb's copy, which holds only in-frame ones; the method was immunoSEQ multiplex PCR. The profile shows more than 250,000 clones, 86% of them singletons. Material for sequencing was PBMCs or T cells enriched from blood (not recorded which). The receptors derive from a woman under 30 who had recovered from COVID-19.

This clone appeared a few times. This chain joins TRBV2 and TRBJ2-1; 8 bases align to TRBD2. This CDR3 spans 15 amino acids. Germline V CDR1 and CDR2: SNHLY, FYNNEI. V dropped 5 bases and J dropped 0; count of bases not matched to a gene: 3. This CDR3 reads CASSTREGSYNEQFF. CDR3 nucleotide sequence: TGTGCCAGCAGTACCCGGGAGGGCTCCTACAATGAGCAGTTCTTC.

This clone was recorded only once. The J gene is TRBJ1-1, the V gene TRBV5-1; D possibly corresponds to TRBD1 (6 bases). CDR3 size: 14 residues. Germline-derived CDR1 and CDR2 are SGHRS and YFSETQ. V lost 4 bases to trimming and J lost 4 bases, with 14 bases between them. CDR3 DNA sequence: TGCGCCAGCAGCGAACGAGACAGGCGCACTGAAGCTTTCTTT. It specifies CASSERDRRTEAFF.

V is TRBV28 and J is TRBJ1-2; D possibly corresponds to TRBD1 (5 bases). V was shortened by 6 bases and J by 4 bases, with 15 bases between the two germline ends. The CDR3 is 14 residues long. Per germline, CDR1 MDHEN and CDR2 SYDVKM. The DNA for the CDR3 is TGTGCCAGCAGAGAAGGCGCAGGGCTCTATGGCTACACCTTC. Its translation: CASREGAGLYGYTF.